Here is one T cell receptor (beta chain) with its context. Antigen unknown. Extracted RNA was reverse transcribed into cDNA, the sequencing template. Generated by immunoSEQ multiplex PCR, the TCRdb table keeps only in-frame clones and is missing some. This sample carries 100,000 to 120,000 clones, roughly 50% of them seen once, and the ten largest clones take under 3.5%. The germline V gene has CDR1 SGHRS and CDR2 YFSETQ. The CDR3 sequence is 15 residues long. Trimming shortened V by 0 bases and J by 2 bases, and 12 bases separated the two germline ends. This sample was taken from a study of CD8+ T cells in alopecia areata. Study overall: Those treated were given oral tofacitinib at 5 to 10 mg twice daily. Patients remained on tofacitinib for 6 to 18 months and then went 6 months without it. The SALT score measured affected scalp surface percentage in treated patients.

Overall study results and limits: Tofacitinib produced a significant decrease in scalp clonality and in expanded CD8+ clones among the top 100.

Treatment meaning: oral pan-JAK inhibitor, 5-10 mg twice daily. This rearrangement joins TRBV5-1 to TRBJ2-7; the D gene is possibly TRBD2 (6 bases). The TCR originated in a human donor with alopecia areata. The sample was CD4+ T cells sorted from blood, taken at week 24, from a patient treated with tofacitinib. This CDR3 is CASSLGGTAAYEQYF. The CDR3 nucleotides read TGCGCCAGCAGCTTGGGCGGGACGGCCGCCTACGAGCAGTACTTC.